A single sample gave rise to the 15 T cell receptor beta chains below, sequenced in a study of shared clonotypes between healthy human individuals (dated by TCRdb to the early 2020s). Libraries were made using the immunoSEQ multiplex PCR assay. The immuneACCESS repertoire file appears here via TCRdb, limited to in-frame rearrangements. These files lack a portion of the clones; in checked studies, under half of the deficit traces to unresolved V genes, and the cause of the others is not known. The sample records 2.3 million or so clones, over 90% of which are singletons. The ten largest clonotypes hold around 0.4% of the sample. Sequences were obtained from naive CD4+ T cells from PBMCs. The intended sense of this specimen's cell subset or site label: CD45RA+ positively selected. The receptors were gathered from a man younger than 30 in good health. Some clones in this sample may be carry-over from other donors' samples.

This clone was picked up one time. This CDR3 reads CAISVSGDYGYTF. Written as DNA, the CDR3 is TGTGCCATCAGTGTTTCAGGGGACTATGGCTACACCTTC. The chain couples TRBV10-3 to TRBJ1-2; the D gene is possibly TRBD1 (6 bases). From germline, CDR1 is ENHRY and CDR2 SYGVKD. The V end lost 4 bases, the J end lost 3 bases, and 9 bases lay between the germline ends. The CDR3 loop spans 13 amino acids.

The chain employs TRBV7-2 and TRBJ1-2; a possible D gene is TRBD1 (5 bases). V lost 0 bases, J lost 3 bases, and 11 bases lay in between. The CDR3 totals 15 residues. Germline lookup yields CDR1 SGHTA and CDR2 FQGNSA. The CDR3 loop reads CASSLAGGKDYGYTF. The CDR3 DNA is TGTGCCAGCAGCTTAGCGGGGGGGAAGGACTATGGCTACACCTTC.

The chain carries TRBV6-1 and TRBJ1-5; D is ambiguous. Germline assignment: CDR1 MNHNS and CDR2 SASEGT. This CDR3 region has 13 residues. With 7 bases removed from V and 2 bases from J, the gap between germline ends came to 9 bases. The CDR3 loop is CASKVTGNQPQHF. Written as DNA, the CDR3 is TGTGCCAGCAAGGTCACTGGCAATCAGCCCCAGCATTTT.

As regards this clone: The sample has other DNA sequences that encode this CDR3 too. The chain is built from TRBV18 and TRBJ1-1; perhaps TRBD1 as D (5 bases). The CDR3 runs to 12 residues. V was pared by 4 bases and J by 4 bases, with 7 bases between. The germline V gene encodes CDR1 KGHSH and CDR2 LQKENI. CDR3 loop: CASSQRGTEAFF. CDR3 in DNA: TGTGCCAGCTCACAAAGGGGCACTGAAGCTTTCTTT.

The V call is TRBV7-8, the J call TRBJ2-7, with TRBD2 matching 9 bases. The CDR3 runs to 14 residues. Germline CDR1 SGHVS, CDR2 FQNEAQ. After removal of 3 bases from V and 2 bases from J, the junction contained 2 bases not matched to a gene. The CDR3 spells CASSFSSGTYEQYF. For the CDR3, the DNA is TGTGCCAGCAGCTTTTCTAGCGGGACCTACGAGCAGTACTTC.

This CDR3 reads CASSPSPGAGNTEAFF. CDR3 nucleotides: TGCGCCAGCAGTCCTTCCCCGGGGGCTGGGAACACTGAAGCTTTCTTT. J is TRBJ1-1 and V is TRBV5-1; weak D call: TRBD1 (6 bases). V was pared by 5 bases and J by 1 base, with 18 bases between. The CDR3 consists of 16 residues. CDR1 and CDR2 (germline): SGHRS, YFSETQ.

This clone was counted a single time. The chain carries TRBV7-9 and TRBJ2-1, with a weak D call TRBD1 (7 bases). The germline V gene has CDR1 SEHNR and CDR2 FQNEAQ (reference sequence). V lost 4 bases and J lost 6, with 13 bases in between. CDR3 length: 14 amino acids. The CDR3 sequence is CASSSDREVNEQFF. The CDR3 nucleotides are TGTGCCAGCAGCTCCGACAGGGAGGTCAATGAGCAGTTCTTC.

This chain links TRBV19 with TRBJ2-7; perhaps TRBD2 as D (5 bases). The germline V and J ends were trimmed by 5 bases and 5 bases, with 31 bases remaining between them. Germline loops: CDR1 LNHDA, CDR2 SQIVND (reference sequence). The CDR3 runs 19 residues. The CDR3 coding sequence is TGTGCCAGTAGTCTTGCTGGAGGTCGAACGAGTTCCGTGGGCCACGAGCAGTACTTC. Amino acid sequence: CASSLAGGRTSSVGHEQYF.

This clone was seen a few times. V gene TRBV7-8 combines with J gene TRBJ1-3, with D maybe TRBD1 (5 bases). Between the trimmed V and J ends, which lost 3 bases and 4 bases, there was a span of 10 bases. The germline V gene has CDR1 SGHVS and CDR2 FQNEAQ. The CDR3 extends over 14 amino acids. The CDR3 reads CASSLDGDGNTIYF. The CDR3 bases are TGTGCCAGCAGCTTGGACGGGGACGGAAACACCATATATTTT.

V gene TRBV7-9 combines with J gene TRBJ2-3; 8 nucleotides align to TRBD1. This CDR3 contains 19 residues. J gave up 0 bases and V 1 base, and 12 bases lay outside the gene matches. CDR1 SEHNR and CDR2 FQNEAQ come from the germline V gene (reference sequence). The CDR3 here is CASSLGGWGQGASTDTQYF. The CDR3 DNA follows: TGTGCCAGCAGCTTAGGTGGTTGGGGGCAGGGGGCAAGCACAGATACGCAGTATTTT.

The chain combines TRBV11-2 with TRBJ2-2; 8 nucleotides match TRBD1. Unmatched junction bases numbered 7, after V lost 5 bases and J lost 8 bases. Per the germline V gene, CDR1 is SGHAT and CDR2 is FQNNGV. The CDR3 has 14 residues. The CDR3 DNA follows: TGTGCCAGCAGCCCGGACAGGGTATTAGGGGAGCTGTTTTTT. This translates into CASSPDRVLGELFF.

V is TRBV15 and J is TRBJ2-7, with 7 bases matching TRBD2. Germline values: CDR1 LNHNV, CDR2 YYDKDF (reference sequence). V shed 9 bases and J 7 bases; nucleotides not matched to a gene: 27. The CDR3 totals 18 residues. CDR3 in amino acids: CATSWGGYRTPRAVEQYF. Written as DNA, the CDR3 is TGTGCCACGAGCTGGGGGGGGTATCGGACACCCAGGGCGGTGGAGCAGTACTTC.

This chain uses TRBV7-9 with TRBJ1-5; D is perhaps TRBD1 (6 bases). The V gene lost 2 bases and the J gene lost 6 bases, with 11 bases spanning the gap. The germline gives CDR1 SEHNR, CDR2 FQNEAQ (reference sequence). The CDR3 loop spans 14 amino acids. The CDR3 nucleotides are TGTGCCAGCAGCTTATCAGGGGAGAGTCAGCCCCAGCATTTT. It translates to CASSLSGESQPQHF.

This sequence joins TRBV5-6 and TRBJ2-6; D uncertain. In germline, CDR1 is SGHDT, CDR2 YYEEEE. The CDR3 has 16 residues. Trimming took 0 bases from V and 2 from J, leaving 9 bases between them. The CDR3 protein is CASSLVVAAGANVLTF. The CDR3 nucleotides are TGTGCCAGCAGCTTGGTCGTAGCTGCTGGGGCCAACGTCCTGACTTTC.

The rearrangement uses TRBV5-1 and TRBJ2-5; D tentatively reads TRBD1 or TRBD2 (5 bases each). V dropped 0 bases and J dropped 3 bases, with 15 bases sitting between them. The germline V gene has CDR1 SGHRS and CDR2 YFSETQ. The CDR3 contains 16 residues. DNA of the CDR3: TGCGCCAGCAGCTTGGGATGGGGGATCCGTAAAGAGACCCAGTACTTC. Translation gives CASSLGWGIRKETQYF.